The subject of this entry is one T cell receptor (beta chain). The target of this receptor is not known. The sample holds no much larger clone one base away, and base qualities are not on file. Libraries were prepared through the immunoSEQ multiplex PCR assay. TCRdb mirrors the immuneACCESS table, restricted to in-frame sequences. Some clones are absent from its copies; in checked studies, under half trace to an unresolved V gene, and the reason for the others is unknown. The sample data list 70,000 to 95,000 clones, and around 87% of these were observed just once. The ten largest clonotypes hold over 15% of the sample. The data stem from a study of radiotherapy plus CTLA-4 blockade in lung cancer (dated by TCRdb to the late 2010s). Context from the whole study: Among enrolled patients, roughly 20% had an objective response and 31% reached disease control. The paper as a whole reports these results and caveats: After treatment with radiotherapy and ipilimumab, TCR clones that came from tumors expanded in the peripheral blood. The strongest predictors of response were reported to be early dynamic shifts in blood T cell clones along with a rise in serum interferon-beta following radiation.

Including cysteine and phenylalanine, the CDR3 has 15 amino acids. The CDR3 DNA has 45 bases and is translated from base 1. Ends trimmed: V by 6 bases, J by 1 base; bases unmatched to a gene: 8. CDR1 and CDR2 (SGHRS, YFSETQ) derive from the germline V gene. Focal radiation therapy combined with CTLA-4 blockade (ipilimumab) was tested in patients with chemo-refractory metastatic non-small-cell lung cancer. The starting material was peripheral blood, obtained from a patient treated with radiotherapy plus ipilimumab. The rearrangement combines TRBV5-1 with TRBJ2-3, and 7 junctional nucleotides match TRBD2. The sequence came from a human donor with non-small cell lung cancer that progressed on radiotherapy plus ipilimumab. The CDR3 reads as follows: CASTVDRGGTDTQYF. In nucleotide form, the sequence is TGCGCCAGCACCGTGGACCGGGGGGGCACAGATACGCAGTATTTT.